The 26 T cell receptor beta chains below come from one sample, sequenced in a study of CD8 T cells in ankylosing spondylitis (dated by TCRdb to the late 2010s). Library prep was done by 5' RACE. Instrument used: Illumina HiSeq 2500. TCRdb reanalyzed the raw reads on its own, using fastp at Q25 for trimming and MiXCR for clone calling, and kept in-frame beta chains. Under each unique CDR3 protein, matching rows form one entry showing the most common genes and DNA. The sample table lists about 240,000 distinct CDR3 sequences, 7.5% to 9.5% of them with a count of one. The ten top clones hold roughly 4.9% of the sample. The sample comprised blood, either unsorted or a sorted T cell fraction (not recorded which). These receptors all come from a female donor with ankylosing spondylitis or in good health (not recorded which).

This clonotype was counted at least ten times. V usage is TRBV28 and J usage is TRBJ2-1; D remains ambiguous. This CDR3 contains 16 residues. The germline V gene encodes CDR1 MDHEN and CDR2 SYDVKM. V was trimmed by 5 bases and J by 5 bases, leaving 19 bases between them. The CDR3 reads CASSPPAAWYDNEQFF. The CDR3 DNA reads TGTGCCAGCAGTCCCCCGGCTGCCTGGTATGACAATGAGCAGTTCTTC. The complete variable domain, with remaining parts taken from reference TRBV28 and TRBJ2-1, reads DVKVTQSSRYLVKRTGEKVFLECVQDMDHENMFWYRQDPGLGLRLIYFSYDVKMKEKGDIPEGYSVSREKKERFSLILESASTNQTSMYLCASSPPAAWYDNEQFFGPGTRLTVL.

This clonotype appeared many times. The chain couples TRBV6-5 to TRBJ1-2; unclear D gene. Germline V gene lookup returns CDR1 MNHEY and CDR2 SVGAGI. This CDR3 region has 15 residues. V was clipped by 0 bases and J by 4 bases, with 12 bases between them. CDR3 in DNA: TGTGCCAGCAGTTACTCCCAAGGAGTTCCCTATGGCTACACCTTC. Its translation: CASSYSQGVPYGYTF.

The rearrangement uses TRBV30 and TRBJ2-1, with 7 bases that match TRBD2. CDR3 length: 14 amino acids. Germline V gives CDR1 GTSNPN, CDR2 SVGIG (reference sequence). Losses at the gene ends were 5 bases for V and 7 bases for J; bases not matched to a gene: 11. The CDR3 bases are TGTGCCTGGGACCCTAAGCGGGAAAAGAATGAGCAGTTCTTC. Amino acid sequence: CAWDPKREKNEQFF.

The table lists this clonotype with many counts. This rearrangement joins TRBV7-9 to TRBJ2-7, with D maybe TRBD1 (6 bases). Looked up from germline, CDR1 is SEHNR and CDR2 is FQNEAQ (reference sequence). The V end was cut by 0 bases, the J end by 6 bases, with 6 bases between. The CDR3 sequence is 12 residues long. The DNA of the CDR3 is TGTGCCAGCAGCTTAGCACAGGGCGAGCAGTACTTC. Translation: CASSLAQGEQYF.

This clonotype was counted ten times or more. The chain is built from TRBV7-2 and TRBJ1-5, with 11 bases identical to TRBD1. Per germline, CDR1 SGHTA and CDR2 FQGNSA. Trimming took 4 bases from V and 6 from J; bases not matched to a gene: 5. The CDR3 length is 15 residues. In DNA, the CDR3 is TGTGCCAGCAGCTCAGGGACAGGGGGATTTCAGCCCCAGCATTTT. Translation gives CASSSGTGGFQPQHF.

As regards this clonotype: A much larger clone lies one base from this, so it may be a read error. This chain links TRBV3-1 with TRBJ1-1; 8 nucleotides agree with TRBD1. CDR3 length: 15 amino acids. Germline V gene lookup returns CDR1 LGHDT and CDR2 YNNKEL (reference sequence). The CDR3 sequence is CVSSQAGGVETEAFF. The CDR3 DNA is TGTGTCAGCAGCCAGGCAGGGGGCGTCGAGACTGAAGCTTTCTTT.

The rearrangement joins TRBV5-1 to TRBJ2-7; no clear D gene. CDR3 length: 15 amino acids. Trimming stripped 0 bases from V and 2 bases from J, with 12 bases between. The germline gives CDR1 SGHRS, CDR2 YFSETQ. CDR3 amino acids: CASSLDVSRAYEQYF. The CDR3 region has the DNA TGCGCCAGCAGCTTGGATGTCAGTCGAGCCTACGAGCAGTACTTC.

There are many counts of this clonotype. The chain uses TRBV15 and TRBJ1-5, with D possibly being TRBD1 (5 bases). This CDR3 contains 15 residues. Germline V CDR1 and CDR2: LNHNV, YYDKDF (reference sequence). Trimming pared 1 base from V and 4 bases from J, leaving 11 bases between. The CDR3: CATSRAPRGNQPQHF. In DNA, the CDR3 is TGTGCCACCAGCAGAGCACCCCGGGGGAATCAGCCCCAGCATTTT.

Ten or more counts support this clonotype. The chain couples TRBV4-3 to TRBJ2-5, with TRBD2 as a possible D gene (5 bases). The ends were cut back, 4 bases at V and 0 bases at J, with 9 bases in the middle. This CDR3 is 14 amino acids long. Germline CDR1 reads LGHNA; CDR2 reads YSLEER. The CDR3 sequence: CASSREIYQETQYF. CDR3 DNA sequence: TGCGCCAGCAGCCGGGAGATTTACCAAGAGACCCAGTACTTC.

This clonotype was counted many times. The chain recombines TRBV20-1 with TRBJ2-3; 7 nucleotides agree with TRBD2. Germline lookup yields CDR1 DFQATT and CDR2 SNEGSKA (reference sequence). This CDR3 comprises 14 residues. After removal of 7 bases from V and 2 bases from J, the junction contained 9 bases not matched to a gene. This CDR3 is CSVLAEGFTDTQYF. The CDR3 nucleotides are TGCAGTGTTCTAGCGGAGGGATTCACAGATACGCAGTATTTT.

This clonotype was seen ten or more times. V and J are TRBV18 and TRBJ1-1, with D possibly TRBD1 on 5 matching bases. V was clipped by 5 bases and J by 5 bases, with 18 bases between them. CDR1 is KGHSH, CDR2 LQKENI, per germline. The CDR3 loop spans 15 amino acids. As DNA, the CDR3 is TGTGCCAGCTCATACTCCGGGACCCAGAGGACTGAAGCTTTCTTT. Its protein is CASSYSGTQRTEAFF.

The table lists this clonotype with a few counts. This chain connects TRBV6-2 or TRBV6-3 to TRBJ2-5; 11 bases align to TRBD2. The CDR3 totals 15 residues. Trimming removed 8 bases from V and 3 bases from J; junction bases left unmatched: 8. The germline CDR1 and CDR2 sequences are MNHEY and SVGEGT. The CDR3 DNA sequence: TGTGCCAGCGCGAGGGAACTAGCGGGAGAAGAGACCCAGTACTTC. Translating gives CASARELAGEETQYF.

The V call is TRBV7-9, the J call TRBJ2-7; D ambiguous. Germline V gives CDR1 SEHNR, CDR2 FQNEAQ (reference sequence). The V gene lost 5 bases and the J gene lost 5 bases, with 19 bases spanning the gap. The CDR3 runs to 15 residues. CDR3 sequence reads: CASSPGLASSDEQYF. In DNA, the CDR3 is TGTGCCAGCAGCCCCGGGCTGGCTTCGTCTGACGAGCAGTACTTC.

This clonotype was seen a few times. The chain is built from TRBV28 and TRBJ2-5, with D perhaps assigned TRBD1 or TRBD2 (5 bases each). V was trimmed by 3 bases and J by 1 base, leaving 9 bases between them. Germline CDR1 is MDHEN and CDR2 is SYDVKM. CDR3 length equals 14 residues. The DNA for the CDR3 is TGTGCCAGCAGTTTCACGGGGCGCCAAGAGACCCAGTACTTC. It encodes CASSFTGRQETQYF.

The table lists this clonotype with many counts. The chain is built from TRBV20-1 and TRBJ1-5; TRBD1 matches at 8 bases. The V gene end was trimmed by 7 bases and the J gene end by 3 bases; junction bases not matched to a gene: 5. Germline V lookup: CDR1 DFQATT, CDR2 SNEGSKA (reference sequence). The CDR3 totals 13 residues. The CDR3 protein is CSVAGGNNQPQHF. The CDR3 region has the DNA TGCAGTGTAGCAGGGGGCAACAATCAGCCCCAGCATTTT.

This clonotype was recorded at least ten times. The V gene is TRBV5-1, the J gene TRBJ1-6; 9 nucleotides align to TRBD1. The CDR3 runs to 14 residues. The trim removed 4 bases at V and 10 bases at J, leaving 6 bases unmatched. CDR1 and CDR2 from the germline V gene are SGHRS and YFSETQ. CDR3 nucleotide sequence: TGCGCCAGCAGCGGCGGACAGGGGAACTCACCCCTCCACTTT. It yields the protein CASSGGQGNSPLHF.

V and J are TRBV13 and TRBJ2-1; the match to TRBD2 covers 10 bases. The CDR3 sequence is 16 residues long. Trimming cost V 4 bases and J 4 bases; bases outside gene matches: 7. Per the germline V gene, CDR1 is PRHDT and CDR2 is FYEKMQ (reference sequence). CDR3 bases: TGTGCCAGCAGCTGGGGGAGCGGGAGGGAATACAATGAGCAGTTCTTC. Translating it yields CASSWGSGREYNEQFF.

This clonotype was detected ten times or more. The genes are TRBV20-1 and TRBJ1-5; TRBD1 matches 8 bases. CDR1 DFQATT and CDR2 SNEGSKA come from the germline V gene (reference sequence). The length of the CDR3 is 12 residues. The CDR3, as DNA: TGCAGGGCAGGGACAGGCGGCCAGCCCCAGCATTTT. Translated, it gives CRAGTGGQPQHF.

Many counts were recorded for this clonotype. The chain is built from TRBV13 and TRBJ2-7; 9 bases match TRBD2. The CDR3 extends over 15 amino acids. Germline V gives CDR1 PRHDT, CDR2 FYEKMQ (reference sequence). The V segment lost 6 bases and the J segment 3 bases; nucleotides outside the gene matches: 9. The CDR3 bases are TGTGCCAGCAGAGACTCAGCGGGAGGCCACTACGAGCAGTACTTC. Translation gives CASRDSAGGHYEQYF. Full variable domain (missing parts from reference TRBV13 and TRBJ2-7): AAGVIQSPRHLIKEKRETATLKCYPIPRHDTVYWYQQGPGQDPQFLISFYEKMQSDKGSIPDRFSAQQFSDYHSELNMSSLELGDSALYFCASRDSAGGHYEQYFGPGTRLTVT.

This clonotype turned up a few times. This chain links TRBV20-1 with TRBJ1-2; TRBD1 might be the D (5 bases). From germline, CDR1 is DFQATT and CDR2 SNEGSKA (reference sequence). The CDR3 length is 15 residues. Trimming stripped 0 bases from V and 6 bases from J, with 17 bases between. Here the CDR3 DNA reads TGCAGTGCTAGAGAGTGGGGGACGGCTATGGATGGCTACACCTTC. Its protein is CSAREWGTAMDGYTF.

This clonotype was counted only a few times. This chain uses TRBV7-9 with TRBJ2-7, with 9 positions matching TRBD1. The germline V gene has CDR1 SEHNR and CDR2 FQNEAQ (reference sequence). This CDR3 contains 15 residues. With 4 bases clipped from V and 5 bases from J, the junction kept 9 bases outside the gene matches. The CDR3 region has the DNA TGTGCCAGCAGCTCCCCCGGGACAGGGCCCCACGAGCAGTACTTC. Its protein is CASSSPGTGPHEQYF.

This clonotype was counted many times. This rearrangement joins TRBV11-2 to TRBJ2-1; 8 nucleotides align to TRBD1. The V and J ends lost 5 bases and 0 bases, in that order; junction bases with no gene match: 3. The germline V gene encodes CDR1 SGHAT and CDR2 FQNNGV. The CDR3 spans 15 residues. The CDR3 here is CASSGGTGSYNEQFF. The CDR3 bases are TGTGCCAGCAGCGGAGGGACAGGCTCCTACAATGAGCAGTTCTTC.

This clonotype was recorded many times. The J gene is TRBJ2-3, the V gene TRBV20-1; D is undetermined. Germline assignment: CDR1 DFQATT and CDR2 SNEGSKA (reference sequence). The ends were cut back, 6 bases at V and 1 base at J, with 11 bases in the middle. The CDR3 is 13 residues long. In nucleotides, the CDR3 is TGCAGTGCGGGCGGCAGCGGCACAGATACGCAGTATTTT. Protein: CSAGGSGTDTQYF.

Many counts were recorded for this clonotype. This sequence joins TRBV5-6 and TRBJ1-2; the D is unclear. Germline values: CDR1 SGHDT, CDR2 YYEEEE. Trimming took off 0 bases at V and 4 bases at J, with 10 bases between the two ends. The CDR3 sequence is 14 residues long. CDR3 bases: TGTGCCAGCAGCTTGGGGCCCGGAGGCTATGGCTACACCTTC. This codes for CASSLGPGGYGYTF.

This clonotype was observed many times. The V call is TRBV10-3, the J call TRBJ2-1; 7 bases are a match to TRBD1. Germline V gene lookup returns CDR1 ENHRY and CDR2 SYGVKD. The V segment lost 0 bases and the J segment 0 bases; nucleotides outside the gene matches: 8. The CDR3 is 18 residues long. The chain's CDR3 is CAISESRQGTSSYNEQFF. Written as DNA, the CDR3 is TGTGCCATCAGTGAGTCCAGACAGGGAACCAGCTCCTACAATGAGCAGTTCTTC.

Worth noting for this clonotype: It may be a read error: a sequence one base away is much more abundant. The J gene is TRBJ2-1, the V gene TRBV12-3 or TRBV12-4, with 8 bases lining up with TRBD2. There are 15 residues in the CDR3. The J segment lost 11 bases and the V segment lost 1 base, leaving 10 bases of the junction unmatched. The CDR3 DNA reads as TGTGCCAGCAGTTTAGGATCGGGAGGGCCTCGTAAGCAGTTCTTC. The encoded protein is CASSLGSGGPRKQFF.